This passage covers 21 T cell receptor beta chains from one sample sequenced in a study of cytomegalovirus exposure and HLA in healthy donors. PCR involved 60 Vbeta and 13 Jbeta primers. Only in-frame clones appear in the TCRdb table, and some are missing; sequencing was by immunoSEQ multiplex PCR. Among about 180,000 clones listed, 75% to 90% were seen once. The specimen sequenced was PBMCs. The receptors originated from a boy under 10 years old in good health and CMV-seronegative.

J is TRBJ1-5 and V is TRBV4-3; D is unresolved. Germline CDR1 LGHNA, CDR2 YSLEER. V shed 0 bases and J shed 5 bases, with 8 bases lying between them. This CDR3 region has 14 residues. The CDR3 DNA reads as TGCGCCAGCAGCCAAGATACGAGAGATCAGCCCCAGCATTTT. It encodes CASSQDTRDQPQHF.

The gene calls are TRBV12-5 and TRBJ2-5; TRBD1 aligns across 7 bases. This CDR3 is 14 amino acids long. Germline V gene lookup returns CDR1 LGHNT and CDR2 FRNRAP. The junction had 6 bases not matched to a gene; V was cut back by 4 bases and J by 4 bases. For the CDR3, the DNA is TGTGCTAGTGGTTCCACAGGGGTTCGAGAGACCCAGTACTTC. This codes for CASGSTGVRETQYF.

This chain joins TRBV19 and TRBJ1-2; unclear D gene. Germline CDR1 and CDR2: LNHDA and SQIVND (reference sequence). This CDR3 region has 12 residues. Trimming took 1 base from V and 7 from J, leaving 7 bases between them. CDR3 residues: CASSIAAGGYTF. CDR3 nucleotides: TGTGCCAGTAGTATAGCTGCGGGTGGCTACACCTTC.

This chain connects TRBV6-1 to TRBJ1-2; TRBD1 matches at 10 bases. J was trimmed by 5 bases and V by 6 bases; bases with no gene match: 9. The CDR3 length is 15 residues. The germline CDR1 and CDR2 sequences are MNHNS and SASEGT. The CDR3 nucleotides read TGTGCCAGCAGAGGACAGGGGGACGGGGATTATGGCTACACCTTC. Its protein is CASRGQGDGDYGYTF.

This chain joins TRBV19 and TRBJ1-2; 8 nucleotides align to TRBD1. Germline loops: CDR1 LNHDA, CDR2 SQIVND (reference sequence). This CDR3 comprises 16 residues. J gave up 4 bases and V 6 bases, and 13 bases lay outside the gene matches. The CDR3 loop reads CASRSIDRGFGYGYTF. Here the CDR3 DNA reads TGTGCCAGTAGATCAATTGACAGGGGCTTTGGCTATGGCTACACCTTC.

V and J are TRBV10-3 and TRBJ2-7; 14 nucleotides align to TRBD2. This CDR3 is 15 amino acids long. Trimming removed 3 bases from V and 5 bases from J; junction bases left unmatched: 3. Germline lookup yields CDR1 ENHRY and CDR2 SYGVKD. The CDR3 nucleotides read TGTGCCATCAGTGACCCGGGACTAGCGGGAGACGAGCAGTACTTC. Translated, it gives CAISDPGLAGDEQYF.

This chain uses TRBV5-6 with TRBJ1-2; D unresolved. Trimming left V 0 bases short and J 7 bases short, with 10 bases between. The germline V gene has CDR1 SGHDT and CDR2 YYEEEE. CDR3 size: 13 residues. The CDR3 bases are TGTGCCAGCAGCTTGGTAGGAGAGGGTGGCTACACCTTC. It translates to CASSLVGEGGYTF.

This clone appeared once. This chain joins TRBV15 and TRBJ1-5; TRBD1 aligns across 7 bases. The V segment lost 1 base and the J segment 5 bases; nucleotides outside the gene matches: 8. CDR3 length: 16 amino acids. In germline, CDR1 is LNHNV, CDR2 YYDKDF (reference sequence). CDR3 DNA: TGTGCCACCAGCAGAGTCGTCGTTACAGGGGATCAGCCCCAGCATTTT. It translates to CATSRVVVTGDQPQHF.

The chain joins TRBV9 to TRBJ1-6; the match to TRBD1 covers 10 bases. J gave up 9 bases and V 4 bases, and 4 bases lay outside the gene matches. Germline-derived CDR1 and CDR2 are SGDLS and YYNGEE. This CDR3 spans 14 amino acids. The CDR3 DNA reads TGTGCCAGCAGCCGAGACAGGGGGCCTTCACCCCTCCACTTT. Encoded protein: CASSRDRGPSPLHF.

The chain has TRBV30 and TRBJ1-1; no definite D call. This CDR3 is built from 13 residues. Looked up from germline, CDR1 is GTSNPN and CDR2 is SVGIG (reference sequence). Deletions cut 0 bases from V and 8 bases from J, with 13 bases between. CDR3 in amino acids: CAWSVLAFREAFF. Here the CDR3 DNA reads TGTGCCTGGAGTGTCTTGGCATTTCGAGAAGCTTTCTTT.

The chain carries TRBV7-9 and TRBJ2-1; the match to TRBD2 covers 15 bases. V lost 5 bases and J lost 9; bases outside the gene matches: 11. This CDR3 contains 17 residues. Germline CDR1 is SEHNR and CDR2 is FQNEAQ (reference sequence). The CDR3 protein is CASSLRTSGRGSGEQFF. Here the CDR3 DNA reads TGTGCCAGCAGCCTCCGGACTAGCGGGAGGGGTTCGGGTGAGCAGTTCTTC.

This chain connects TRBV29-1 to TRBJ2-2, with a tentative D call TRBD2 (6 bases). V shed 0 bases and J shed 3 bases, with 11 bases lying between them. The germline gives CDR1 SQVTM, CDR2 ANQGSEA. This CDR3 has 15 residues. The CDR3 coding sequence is TGCAGCGTTGAAGATCAGGGAGGCGACACCGGGGAGCTGTTTTTT. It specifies CSVEDQGGDTGELFF.

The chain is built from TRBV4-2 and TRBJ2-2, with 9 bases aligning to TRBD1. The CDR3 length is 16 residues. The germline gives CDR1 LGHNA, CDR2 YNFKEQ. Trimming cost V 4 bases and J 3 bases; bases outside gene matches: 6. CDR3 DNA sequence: TGTGCCAGCAGCCGCGGACAGGGGAGTGACACCGGGGAGCTGTTTTTT. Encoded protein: CASSRGQGSDTGELFF.

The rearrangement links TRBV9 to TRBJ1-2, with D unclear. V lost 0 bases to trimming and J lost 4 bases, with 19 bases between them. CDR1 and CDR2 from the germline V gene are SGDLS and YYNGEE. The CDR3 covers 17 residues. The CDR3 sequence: CASSVGFAGSDPYGYTF. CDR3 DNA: TGTGCCAGCAGCGTAGGTTTTGCGGGGAGTGATCCCTATGGCTACACCTTC.

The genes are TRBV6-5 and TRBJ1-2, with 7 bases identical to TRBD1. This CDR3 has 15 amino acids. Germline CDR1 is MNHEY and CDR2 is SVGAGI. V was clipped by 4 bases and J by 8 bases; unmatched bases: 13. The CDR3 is CASSLNRGTTRGYTF. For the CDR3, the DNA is TGTGCCAGCAGTTTGAACAGGGGAACAACTAGGGGCTACACCTTC.

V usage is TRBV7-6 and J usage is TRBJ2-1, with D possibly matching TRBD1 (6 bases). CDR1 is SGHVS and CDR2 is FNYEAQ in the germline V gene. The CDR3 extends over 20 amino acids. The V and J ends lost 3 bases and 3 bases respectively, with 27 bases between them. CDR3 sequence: CASSFPPTKKQGRGYNEQFF. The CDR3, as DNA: TGTGCCAGCAGCTTTCCCCCAACTAAAAAACAGGGACGGGGCTACAATGAGCAGTTCTTC.

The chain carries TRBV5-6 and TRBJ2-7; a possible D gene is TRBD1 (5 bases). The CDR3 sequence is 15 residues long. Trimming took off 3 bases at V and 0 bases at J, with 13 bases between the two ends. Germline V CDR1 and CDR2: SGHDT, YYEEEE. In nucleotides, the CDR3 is TGTGCCAGCAGCTCCCTCGACAGAGTCTCCTACGAGCAGTACGTC. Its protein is CASSSLDRVSYEQYV.

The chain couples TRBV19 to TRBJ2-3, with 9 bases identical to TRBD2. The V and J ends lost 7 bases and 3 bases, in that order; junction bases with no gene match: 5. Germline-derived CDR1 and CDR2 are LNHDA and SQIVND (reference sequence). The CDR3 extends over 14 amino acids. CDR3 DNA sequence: TGTGCCAGTAAGGCGGGGGGGAAAACAGATACGCAGTATTTT. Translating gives CASKAGGKTDTQYF.

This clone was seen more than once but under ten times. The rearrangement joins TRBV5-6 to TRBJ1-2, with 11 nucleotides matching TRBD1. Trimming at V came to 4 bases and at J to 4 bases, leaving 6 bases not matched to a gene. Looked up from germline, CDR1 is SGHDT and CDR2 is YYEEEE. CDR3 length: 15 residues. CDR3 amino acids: CASSPTGQGGYGYTF. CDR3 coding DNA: TGTGCCAGCAGCCCAACGGGACAGGGGGGCTATGGCTACACCTTC.

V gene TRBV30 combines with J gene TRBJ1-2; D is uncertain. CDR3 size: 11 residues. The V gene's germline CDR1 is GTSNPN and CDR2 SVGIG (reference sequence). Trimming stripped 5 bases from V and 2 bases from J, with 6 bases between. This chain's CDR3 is CAWDRNYGYTF. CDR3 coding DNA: TGTGCCTGGGATCGGAACTATGGCTACACCTTC.

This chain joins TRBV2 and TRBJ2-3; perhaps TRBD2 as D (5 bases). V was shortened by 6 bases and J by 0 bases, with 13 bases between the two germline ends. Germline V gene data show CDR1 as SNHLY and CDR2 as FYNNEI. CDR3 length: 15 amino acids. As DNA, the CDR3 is TGTGCCAGCAGCGGGATTCTCACTAGCACAGATACGCAGTATTTT. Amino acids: CASSGILTSTDTQYF.